These T cell receptor beta chains were read from a single sample in a study of CD8 T cells in Susac syndrome. One entry per CDR3 protein results from TCRdb running MiXCR on the immunoSEQ multiplex PCR reads. This table holds about 190,000 distinct CDR3 sequences, roughly 92% found once. The sample was CD4+ T cells from PBMCs. The receptors were sampled from a human donor in good health. The conserved cysteine and the conserved F or W are not part of the CDR3 here. Only some rows state a clone size, as once, few, many or a class for expanded clones.

v_call clone_size cdr3_aa
TRBV5-1 . ASSPERRNTEAF
TRBV28 . ASTKRRANDGELF
TRBV28 . ASSLGQGKALGYT
TRBV27 . ASRGNRAYYGYT
TRBV7-2 . ASSPRLGSRSETQY
TRBV21-1 . ASSSEQLYGYT
TRBV24-1 . ATSDPGTFVNEQF
TRBV12-3/TRBV12-4 . ASSLGLGGRGTGANVLT
TRBV29-1 once SALQGNTEAF
TRBV20-1 . SALEDLPYEQY
TRBV5-4 once ASSWGRSSDTQY
TRBV28 . ASSSGGLTGGSGAF
TRBV7-2 . ASSPRRTGNRETQY
TRBV9 . ASSPDRGLTEAF
TRBV28 . ASSPGGVSNQPQH
TRBV29-1 . SVEARDQEGFTGELF
TRBV7-9 once ASSWTGMSGNTIY
TRBV23-1 . ASSQWDRGRGPGSCF
TRBV5-6 . ASSLGDGNYGYT
TRBV6-5 . ASSPVDNRRNTQY
TRBV5-1 . ASSLEGNYNYGYT
TRBV28 . ASSPGGSGYGYT
TRBV6-5 . ASRSPGQHNEQF
TRBV9 few ASSVEIGGSYEQY
TRBV9 . ASSVLGTPLGENIQY
TRBV29-1 . SVNRDRGRETQY
TRBV7-2 . ASSLYPRGRTSEAF
TRBV11-2 . ASSLRQGYPQH
TRBV19 . ASSLGQQNTEAF
TRBV7-9 . ASSLSDKNIQY
TRBV20-1 . SARDWRGSDGYT
TRBV7-9 . ASSFGSEKGS
TRBV29-1 . SGGLAGGSYNEQF
TRBV6-5 . ASSYSRSIGLVEDTQY
TRBV5-1 . ASSLAGASSPLH
TRBV7-9 . ASSFGTSGGPSSYNEQF
TRBV29-1 once SVTLSGASSNQPQH
TRBV7-9 . ASSSFYGYT
TRBV7-2 . ASSLDPQRNTEAF
TRBV19 once ASSTMAGKGYT
TRBV12-3/TRBV12-4 . ASSFRYEQY
TRBV27 . ASSGQGRGAF
TRBV14 . ASSQRGARSQETQY